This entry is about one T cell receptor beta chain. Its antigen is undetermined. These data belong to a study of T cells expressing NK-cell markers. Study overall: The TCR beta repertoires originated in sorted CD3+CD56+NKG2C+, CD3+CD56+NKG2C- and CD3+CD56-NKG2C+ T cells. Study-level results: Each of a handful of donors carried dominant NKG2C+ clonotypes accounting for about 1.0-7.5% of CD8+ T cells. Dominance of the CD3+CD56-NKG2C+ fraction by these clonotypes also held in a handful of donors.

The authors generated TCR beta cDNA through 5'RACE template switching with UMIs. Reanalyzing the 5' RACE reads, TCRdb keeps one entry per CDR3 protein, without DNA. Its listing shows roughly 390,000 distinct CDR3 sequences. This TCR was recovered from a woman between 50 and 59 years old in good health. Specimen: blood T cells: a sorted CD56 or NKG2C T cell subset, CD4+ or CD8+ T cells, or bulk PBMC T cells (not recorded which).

CDR3 in amino acids: CASSIGGSPKLFF. The genes are TRBV19 and TRBJ1-4. From germline, CDR1 is LNHDA and CDR2 SQIVND (reference sequence). The CDR3 extends over 13 amino acids.